The 30 T cell receptor beta chains below were found in one sample sequenced in a study of response to subunit inactivated influenza vaccine. TCRdb passed the RT-PCR reads through MiXCR, listing each CDR3 protein once. Among some 500,000 distinct CDR3 sequences listed, 25% were seen once. Sequencing was performed on CD4+ T cells sorted from PBMCs, taken 5 to 6 days after vaccination. Every receptor here comes from a man between 45 and 60 years old who received an inactivated influenza vaccine.

This clonotype showed up just a few times. The chain recombines TRBV30 with TRBJ1-2, with D possibly matching TRBD1 (6 bases). Germline lookup yields CDR1 GTSNPN and CDR2 SVGIG (reference sequence). With 0 bases removed from V and 7 bases from J, the gap between germline ends came to 12 bases. The CDR3 length is 13 residues. The CDR3 DNA follows: TGTGCCTGGAGTGTAGTCCGGGGGCTTGGCTACACCTTC. This codes for CAWSVVRGLGYTF.

Here the CDR3 DNA reads TGTGCCTGGGGGAGCGGGAGGGCCTTGTTCGGGGAGCTGTTTTTT. Encoded protein: CAWGSGRALFGELFF. V and J are TRBV30 and TRBJ2-2, with TRBD2 matching 10 bases. The trim removed 5 bases at V and 7 bases at J, leaving 10 bases unmatched. This CDR3 comprises 15 residues. CDR1 is GTSNPN, CDR2 SVGIG, per germline (reference sequence).

The chain has TRBV7-9 and TRBJ2-7, with 12 bases aligning to TRBD1. V was clipped by 9 bases and J by 7 bases; unmatched bases: 16. Germline V CDR1 and CDR2: SEHNR, FQNEAQ (reference sequence). CDR3 size: 16 residues. CDR3 bases: TGTGCCAGTTCGCTGACATCCGGGACAGGGGGCGAAGAGCAGTACTTC. Translated: CASSLTSGTGGEEQYF.

This clonotype was recorded a few times. The chain uses TRBV7-2 and TRBJ1-1; tentatively, D is TRBD1 (5 bases). V was shortened by 10 bases and J by 1 base, with 13 bases between the two germline ends. The CDR3 length is 13 residues. Germline V CDR1 and CDR2: SGHTA, FQGNSA. The CDR3 DNA is TGTGCCACCTCAAGGGGCAGGAACACTGAAGCTTTCTTT. This codes for CATSRGRNTEAFF.

This clonotype was found a few times. The chain couples TRBV7-9 to TRBJ2-2; 7 bases match TRBD2. Losses at the gene ends were 2 bases for V and 6 bases for J; bases not matched to a gene: 9. This CDR3 contains 16 residues. The V gene's germline CDR1 is SEHNR and CDR2 FQNEAQ (reference sequence). The chain's CDR3 is CASSLPPGGGPGELFF. The CDR3 DNA follows: TGTGCCAGCAGCTTACCCCCGGGGGGAGGCCCCGGGGAGCTGTTTTTT.

This clonotype was found a few times. This chain joins TRBV4-1 and TRBJ1-1, with a tentative D call TRBD1 (5 bases). This CDR3 is built from 17 residues. Trimming pared 0 bases from V and 1 base from J, leaving 15 bases between. Germline V gives CDR1 MGHRA, CDR2 YSYEKL. The CDR3 sequence: CASSQDSFETANTEAFF. DNA for the CDR3: TGCGCCAGCAGCCAAGATTCTTTTGAGACAGCGAACACTGAAGCTTTCTTT.

There are a few counts of this clonotype. The chain links TRBV12-3 or TRBV12-4 to TRBJ2-1, with 10 nucleotides matching TRBD1. V was clipped by 6 bases and J by 4 bases; unmatched bases: 6. The CDR3 consists of 15 residues. The CDR3 protein is CASRPDRGGYNEQFF. The DNA of the CDR3 is TGTGCCAGCAGACCGGACAGGGGGGGATACAATGAGCAGTTCTTC.

This clonotype has only a few counts. This chain uses TRBV7-2 with TRBJ1-2; D might be TRBD1 (5 bases). CDR1 is SGHTA and CDR2 is FQGNSA in the germline V gene. Trimming took off 4 bases at V and 8 bases at J, with 14 bases between the two ends. The CDR3 consists of 13 residues. CDR3 sequence (DNA): TGTGCCAGCAGCTCGGGGACGGGCGGAGGCTACACCTTC. This translates into CASSSGTGGGYTF.

This clonotype came up once. The chain is built from TRBV5-4 and TRBJ2-5; TRBD1 aligns across 10 bases. The V gene's germline CDR1 is SGHNT and CDR2 YYREEE (reference sequence). The CDR3 has 16 amino acids. The junction had 8 bases not matched to a gene; V was cut back by 1 base and J by 5 bases. CDR3 in DNA: TGTGCCAGCAGCTTGCTCGGGACAGGGGTAGGGGAGACCCAGTACTTC. Amino acids: CASSLLGTGVGETQYF.

This rearrangement joins TRBV28 to TRBJ2-7; tentative D call: TRBD2 (6 bases). The V gene's germline CDR1 is MDHEN and CDR2 SYDVKM. The CDR3 totals 16 residues. The V gene lost 3 bases and the J gene lost 2 bases, with 17 bases spanning the gap. The CDR3 is CASSFPQGLKTYEQYF. The DNA for the CDR3 is TGTGCCAGCAGTTTCCCTCAAGGACTAAAAACCTACGAGCAGTACTTC.

This clonotype has more than one count but fewer than ten. V is TRBV29-1 and J is TRBJ1-5; D unclear. The V and J ends lost 5 bases and 6 bases respectively, with 17 bases between them. The CDR3 is 14 residues long. In germline, CDR1 is SQVTM, CDR2 ANQGSEA. The CDR3 bases are TGCAGCGTTAGGGATATTGAGGGAGCTCAGCCCCAGCATTTT. Its protein is CSVRDIEGAQPQHF.

Only a few counts were recorded for this clonotype. The V gene is TRBV12-3 or TRBV12-4, the J gene TRBJ2-7; 7 bases are shared with TRBD1. With 3 bases clipped from V and 6 bases from J, the junction kept 5 bases outside the gene matches. The CDR3 is made up of 13 amino acids. CDR3 bases: TGTGCCAGCAGTTTGAGGGGGCTCGGCGAGCAGTACTTC. This translates into CASSLRGLGEQYF.

This clonotype has a handful of counts. The genes are TRBV10-1 and TRBJ2-3; 9 nucleotides line up with TRBD2. Trimming removed 0 bases from V and 10 bases from J; junction bases left unmatched: 26. Looked up from germline, CDR1 is WNHNN and CDR2 is SYGVQD (reference sequence). This CDR3 spans 21 amino acids. DNA of the CDR3: TGCGCCAGCAGTGAGTCGCCCAAGCATGAGACTAGCGGAAACCCAATGGGGCCGCAGTATTTT. Translation: CASSESPKHETSGNPMGPQYF.

The rearrangement uses TRBV18 and TRBJ2-7; D perhaps matches TRBD1 (5 bases). The V end lost 4 bases, the J end lost 4 bases, and 11 bases lay between the germline ends. There are 13 residues in the CDR3. Looked up from germline, CDR1 is KGHSH and CDR2 is LQKENI. The CDR3 here is CASSLRTQYEQYF. CDR3 nucleotide sequence: TGTGCCAGCTCACTAAGGACACAGTACGAGCAGTACTTC.

The chain carries TRBV6-1 and TRBJ2-3; TRBD2 might be the D (6 bases). Per the germline V gene, CDR1 is MNHNS and CDR2 is SASEGT. CDR3 length equals 11 residues. V was pared by 3 bases and J by 11 bases, with 9 bases between. DNA of the CDR3: TGTGCCAGCAGTGAGGGACTGAAGCAGTATTTT. It translates to CASSEGLKQYF.

This clonotype has just a few counts. Here the CDR3 reads CASSLQTGYNEQFF. In nucleotides, the CDR3 is TGCGCCAGCAGCCTTCAAACGGGGTACAATGAGCAGTTCTTC. This chain uses TRBV5-1 with TRBJ2-1, with a tentative D call TRBD2 (5 bases). The length of the CDR3 is 14 residues. Germline assignment: CDR1 SGHRS and CDR2 YFSETQ. V lost 4 bases and J 4 bases, leaving 12 bases between the germline ends.

This clonotype was picked up a small number of times. This chain joins TRBV5-1 and TRBJ1-1; D is unclear. The CDR3 totals 15 residues. The V end lost 1 base, the J end lost 3 bases, and 13 bases lay between the germline ends. Per germline, CDR1 SGHRS and CDR2 YFSETQ. The CDR3 region is CASSLLGGLDTEAFF. The DNA for the CDR3 is TGCGCCAGCAGCTTGTTGGGAGGGTTGGACACTGAAGCTTTCTTT.

This chain uses TRBV7-2 with TRBJ2-2; 8 bases agree with TRBD2. Germline values: CDR1 SGHTA, CDR2 FQGNSA. CDR3 length: 15 amino acids. The V and J ends lost 6 bases and 1 base, in that order; junction bases with no gene match: 4. CDR3 region: CASRGSGVNTGELFF. The CDR3, as DNA: TGTGCCAGCAGGGGTAGCGGGGTGAACACCGGGGAGCTGTTTTTT.

This clonotype was seen a single time. The chain uses TRBV7-8 and TRBJ2-2; unclear D gene. The CDR3 is 13 residues long. CDR1 and CDR2 (germline): SGHVS, FQNEAQ. The V end was cut by 3 bases, the J end by 6 bases, with 8 bases between. The CDR3 here is CASSFGMAGELFF. CDR3 bases: TGTGCCAGCAGCTTTGGCATGGCCGGGGAGCTGTTTTTT.

This clonotype appeared a few times. This sequence joins TRBV20-1 and TRBJ2-4, with a possible D match to TRBD2 (6 bases). Per germline, CDR1 DFQATT and CDR2 SNEGSKA (reference sequence). The V end was cut by 1 base, the J end by 2 bases, with 6 bases between. This CDR3 region has 13 residues. The CDR3 loop reads CSARGGTKNIQYF. The CDR3 nucleotides are TGCAGTGCTAGAGGCGGGACCAAAAACATTCAGTACTTC.

J is TRBJ2-3 and V is TRBV5-1, with 7 nucleotides matching TRBD2. V gave up 0 bases and J gave up 4 bases; unmatched junction bases: 5. Germline CDR1 reads SGHRS; CDR2 reads YFSETQ. This CDR3 has 15 residues. CDR3 in DNA: TGCGCCAGCAGCTTGGAGGGGAGCGGGGCAGATACGCAGTATTTT. Its translation is CASSLEGSGADTQYF.

This clonotype was counted between two and nine times. The CDR3 loop is CASSFRNHLTDTQYF. In nucleotides, the CDR3 is TGCGCCAGCAGCTTCCGGAACCACCTCACTGATACGCAGTATTTT. The chain has TRBV5-1 and TRBJ2-3; D unresolved. CDR1 and CDR2 (germline): SGHRS, YFSETQ. This CDR3 region has 15 residues. Trimming shortened V by 2 bases and J by 6 bases, and 16 bases separated the two germline ends. The full variable domain, with the rest looked up from reference TRBV5-1 and TRBJ2-3, is KAGVTQTPRYLIKTRGQQVTLSCSPISGHRSVSWYQQTPGQGLQFLFEYFSETQRNKGNFPGRFSGRQFSNSRSEMNVSTLELGDSALYLCASSFRNHLTDTQYFGPGTRLTVL.

The chain joins TRBV20-1 to TRBJ1-5, with D unresolved. V lost 3 bases and J 7 bases, leaving 10 bases between the germline ends. CDR1 DFQATT and CDR2 SNEGSKA come from the germline V gene (reference sequence). This CDR3 contains 12 residues. The CDR3 region has the DNA TGCAGTGCTAGGAGGTCCGGGCAGCCCCAGCATTTT. Its protein product is CSARRSGQPQHF.

The chain couples TRBV12-3 or TRBV12-4 to TRBJ1-1; TRBD1 is a possible D gene (5 bases). Trimming took off 3 bases at V and 4 bases at J, with 9 bases between the two ends. The CDR3 sequence is 13 residues long. CDR3 region: CASSLGPGTEAFF. CDR3 in DNA: TGTGCCAGCAGTTTGGGACCTGGCACTGAAGCTTTCTTT.

The genes are TRBV20-1 and TRBJ2-2; D unclear. Germline loops: CDR1 DFQATT, CDR2 SNEGSKA (reference sequence). This CDR3 has 14 amino acids. Trimming cost V 6 bases and J 0 bases, with 11 bases left between them. Here the CDR3 DNA reads TGCAGTGCCCAAGAGTGGCCGAACACCGGGGAGCTGTTTTTT. Translating gives CSAQEWPNTGELFF.

The chain couples TRBV4-1 to TRBJ1-4; the D is unclear. Germline V gene data show CDR1 as MGHRA and CDR2 as YSYEKL. This CDR3 contains 16 residues. Trimming pared 3 bases from V and 7 bases from J, leaving 18 bases between. The CDR3 is CASSHSPRRVAEKLFF. The CDR3 region has the DNA TGCGCCAGCAGCCATTCGCCTCGACGGGTAGCTGAAAAACTGTTTTTT.

The chain links TRBV5-1 to TRBJ1-4; D possibly corresponds to TRBD1 (5 bases). CDR1 and CDR2 from the germline V gene are SGHRS and YFSETQ. The CDR3 consists of 15 residues. V gave up 4 bases and J gave up 8 bases, with 18 bases separating them. CDR3 loop: CASSKGWTTSEKLFF. In nucleotides, the CDR3 is TGCGCCAGCAGCAAGGGGTGGACGACGAGCGAAAAACTGTTTTTT.

This clonotype was recorded at least ten times. V usage is TRBV2 and J usage is TRBJ2-1; D may correspond to TRBD1 or TRBD2 (6 bases each). Germline values: CDR1 SNHLY, CDR2 FYNNEI. V lost 4 bases and J lost 8, with 12 bases in between. The CDR3 has 13 amino acids. CDR3 sequence: CASSARRGDEQFF. CDR3 bases: TGTGCCAGCAGTGCCAGGAGGGGGGATGAGCAGTTCTTC.

This clonotype was counted only a few times. V is TRBV7-2 and J is TRBJ1-4; D possibly corresponds to TRBD1 (5 bases). CDR1 is SGHTA and CDR2 is FQGNSA in the germline V gene. The germline V and J ends were trimmed by 0 bases and 7 bases, with 15 bases remaining between them. The CDR3 has 16 residues. CDR3 nucleotides: TGTGCCAGCAGCTTAGCGCGGGCAGGGAGGGGTGAAAAACTGTTTTTT. Translation: CASSLARAGRGEKLFF.

This clonotype was seen a few times. The rearrangement joins TRBV18 to TRBJ2-6, with 12 bases fitting TRBD1. V gave up 0 bases and J gave up 0 bases; unmatched junction bases: 6. Germline V gives CDR1 KGHSH, CDR2 LQKENI. The CDR3 has 20 amino acids. The CDR3 here is CASSPPAGTGGFSGANVLTF. The CDR3, as DNA: TGTGCCAGCTCACCACCGGCCGGGACAGGGGGCTTCTCTGGGGCCAACGTCCTGACTTTC.